Described below is a single TCR beta chain sequence and its context. What it binds is not known. CD25-based Treg depletion was applied to purified naive CD4+ T cells. V lost 6 bases and J lost 2, with 10 bases in between. This CDR3 has 13 amino acids. The germline CDR1 and CDR2 sequences are KGHSH and LQKENI. The study, taken as a whole, reports: Greatest tumor Treg TCR overlap was with tumor naive CD4+ cells. Larger-cohort validation covered only one TCR beta V-J rearrangement.

Semi-nested PCR with Nested Universal Primer A followed constant-region reverse priming of full-length variable regions. One entry per CDR3 protein, called by TCRdb with MiXCR from the 5' RACE reads. The repertoire holds nearly 55,000 distinct CDR3 sequences, with approximately 23% as singletons. This TCR derives from a female donor with breast cancer. The gene calls are TRBV18 and TRBJ2-5; D unresolved. The sequenced sample was tumor-infiltrating naive CD4+ T cells sorted from the breast tumor. Subset indicated: naive CD4+ T cells, CD4+CD45RA+CD25-. The CDR3 reads CASSSSTQETQYF. The CDR3 coding sequence is TGTGCCAGCTCCTCGAGCACGCAAGAGACCCAGTACTTC. Full variable domain (rest looked up from reference TRBV18 and TRBJ2-5): NAGVMQNPRHLVRRRGQEARLRCSPMKGHSHVYWYRQLPEEGLKFMVYLQKENIIDESGMPKERFSAEFPKEGPSILRIQQVVRGDSAAYFCASSSSTQETQYFGPGTRLLVL.